Listed below are T cell receptor beta chains from one sample, sequenced in a study of response to subunit inactivated influenza vaccine. TCRdb re-analysed the RT-PCR reads in MiXCR, keeping a single row per CDR3 protein. Counted here are 650,000 to 800,000 distinct CDR3 sequences, approximately 15% occurring once; the ten biggest clones make up 5.5% to 7%. The sample here was PBMCs from blood, taken less than 15 days before vaccination. The source of these receptors is a man aged 50-59 years who received an inactivated influenza vaccine. Each CDR3 is given with its conserved first and last residue. The D gene is left open where the match is weak. Clone sizes are given selectively: once, few, many, or a class where the clone is expanded.

cdr3_aa cdr3_nt j_call clone_size v_call d_call
CASSLARLAGGLDEQFF TGCGCCAGCAGCTTGGCCCGTCTAGCGGGGGGGCTCGATGAGCAGTTCTTC TRBJ2-1 many TRBV5-1 TRBD2
CASSLYEQETQYF TGTGCCAGCAGCTTGTATGAACAAGAGACCCAGTACTTC TRBJ2-5 few TRBV7-8 -
CASSPRSNTEAFF TGTGCCAGCAGTCCCAGATCCAACACTGAAGCTTTCTTT TRBJ1-1 many TRBV12-3/TRBV12-4 -
CASSRDSFSPLHF TGTGCCAGCAGCCGAGACAGCTTCTCACCCCTCCACTTT TRBJ1-6 few TRBV7-2 -
CAISIRAPSAGANVLTF TGTGCCATCAGTATCCGGGCCCCCTCGGCTGGGGCCAACGTCCTGACTTTC TRBJ2-6 few TRBV10-3 -
CSVGDRGYSYEQYF TGCAGCGTTGGGGACAGGGGGTACTCCTACGAGCAGTACTTC TRBJ2-7 few TRBV29-1 TRBD1
CASSHRGTNEKLFF TGTGCCAGCAGTCACAGGGGTACGAATGAAAAACTGTTTTTT TRBJ1-4 - TRBV12-3/TRBV12-4 TRBD1
CASSLGETGTYEQYF TGTGCCAGCAGCCTAGGGGAGACAGGTACCTACGAGCAGTACTTC TRBJ2-7 few TRBV11-2 -
CSATGRTEAFF TGCAGTGCTACAGGCCGCACTGAAGCTTTCTTT TRBJ1-1 - TRBV20-1 -
CSVGGTGGRSGYGYTF TGCAGCGTGGGGGGGACAGGGGGCAGGTCTGGCTATGGCTACACCTTC TRBJ1-2 many TRBV29-1 TRBD1
CSATGTGDRETQYF TGCAGTGCAACCGGGACAGGGGATCGGGAGACCCAGTACTTC TRBJ2-5 few TRBV20-1 TRBD1
CSASDRSHYNEQFF TGCAGTGCTTCCGACAGGAGTCACTACAATGAGCAGTTCTTC TRBJ2-1 - TRBV20-1 -
CASSPSGGNTGELFF TGTGCCAGCAGTCCCTCGGGGGGAAACACCGGGGAGCTGTTTTTT TRBJ2-2 - TRBV12-3/TRBV12-4 TRBD2
CSARGWGGPYNEQFF TGCAGTGCTAGGGGGTGGGGCGGGCCATACAATGAGCAGTTCTTC TRBJ2-1 many TRBV20-1 -
CASSFTGTDLSVGQYF TGTGCCAGCAGTTTTACCGGGACGGACCTCTCAGTCGGGCAGTACTTC TRBJ2-7 - TRBV12-3/TRBV12-4 -
CASSQGRDEQFF TGTGCCAGCAGCCAAGGGCGGGATGAGCAGTTCTTC TRBJ2-1 many TRBV4-2 -
CASSPRRGDAYEQYF TGTGCCAGCTCACCACGGAGGGGGGACGCCTACGAGCAGTACTTC TRBJ2-7 many TRBV18 -
CASSLLTSGSFDEQFF TGTGCCAGCAGTTTGCTGACTAGCGGGAGTTTCGATGAGCAGTTCTTC TRBJ2-1 few TRBV28 TRBD2
CASSLLGGNSYNEQFF TGTGCCAGCAGCTTATTGGGCGGGAACTCCTACAATGAGCAGTTCTTC TRBJ2-1 - TRBV7-2 -
CASSLLGGRKSSYEQYF TGTGCCAGCAGCCTCCTGGGGGGACGGAAAAGCTCCTACGAGCAGTACTTC TRBJ2-7 - TRBV3-1 -
CSVEQGRSSGNTIYF TGCAGCGTTGAACAAGGACGGTCCTCTGGAAACACCATATATTTT TRBJ1-3 - TRBV29-1 -
CASSAGGTGELFF TGCGCCAGCAGTGCAGGGGGTACCGGGGAGCTGTTTTTT TRBJ2-2 few TRBV10-1 TRBD1
CASSQELVEGLAVYEQYF TGCGCCAGCAGCCAAGAGTTAGTTGAGGGACTAGCGGTCTACGAGCAGTACTTC TRBJ2-7 - TRBV4-3 TRBD2
CATLWRWGNEQFF TGTGCCACCCTCTGGAGATGGGGGAATGAGCAGTTCTTC TRBJ2-1 few TRBV10-3 -
CAIRQGTSVNNEQFF TGTGCCATCAGACAAGGGACTAGCGTAAACAATGAGCAGTTCTTC TRBJ2-1 - TRBV10-3 TRBD2
CASSVGTGGAYGYTF TGCGCCAGCAGTGTGGGGACAGGGGGGGCCTATGGCTACACCTTC TRBJ1-2 - TRBV5-1 TRBD1
CASRTAGVADTQYF TGTGCCAGCAGAACAGCGGGAGTGGCGGATACGCAGTATTTT TRBJ2-3 few TRBV6-2/TRBV6-3 TRBD2
CASSSRTGKTEAFF TGTGCCAGCAGCTCCCGGACAGGGAAGACTGAAGCTTTCTTT TRBJ1-1 many TRBV7-9 TRBD1
CASRTGTTRGNTEAFF TGTGCCAGCAGGACCGGGACAACAAGGGGGAACACTGAAGCTTTCTTT TRBJ1-1 many TRBV6-1 -
CASSYEMEEFTDTQYF TGTGCCAGCAGCTACGAAATGGAAGAATTCACAGATACGCAGTATTTT TRBJ2-3 many TRBV7-8 -
CASSATGQPGANVLTF TGTGCCAGCAGTGCGACAGGACAACCTGGGGCCAACGTCCTGACTTTC TRBJ2-6 few TRBV2 -
CSARTQTGADTQYF TGCAGTGCTAGAACCCAGACAGGGGCAGATACGCAGTATTTT TRBJ2-3 - TRBV20-1 TRBD1
CASSRQPHEQFF TGTGCCAGCAGTCGACAGCCCCATGAGCAGTTCTTC TRBJ2-1 few TRBV5-6 -